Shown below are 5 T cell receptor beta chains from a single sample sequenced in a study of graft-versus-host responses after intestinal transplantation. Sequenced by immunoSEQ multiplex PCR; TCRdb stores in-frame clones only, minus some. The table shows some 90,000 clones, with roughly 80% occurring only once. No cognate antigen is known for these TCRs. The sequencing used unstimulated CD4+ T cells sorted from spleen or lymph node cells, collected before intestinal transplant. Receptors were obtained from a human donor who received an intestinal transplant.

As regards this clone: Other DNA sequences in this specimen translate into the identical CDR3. CDR3 in amino acids: CASSPPSTYEQYF. CDR3 nucleotide sequence: TGTGCCAGCTCACCACCTTCCACCTACGAGCAGTACTTC. J is TRBJ2-7 and V is TRBV18; D gene uncertain. The CDR3 has 13 residues. Trimming removed 0 bases at V and 2 bases at J, with 5 bases between. CDR1 KGHSH and CDR2 LQKENI come from the germline V gene.

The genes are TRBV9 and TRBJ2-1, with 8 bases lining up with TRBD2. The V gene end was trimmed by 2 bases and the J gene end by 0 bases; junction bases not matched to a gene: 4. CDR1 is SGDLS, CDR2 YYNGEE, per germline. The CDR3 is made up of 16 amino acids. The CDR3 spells CASSVSGGRSYNEQFF. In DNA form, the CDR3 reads TGTGCCAGCAGCGTGAGCGGGGGCCGCTCCTACAATGAGCAGTTCTTC. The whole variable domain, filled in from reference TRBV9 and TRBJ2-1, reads DSGVTQTPKHLITATGQRVTLRCSPRSGDLSVYWYQQSLDQGLQFLIQYYNGEERAKGNILERFSAQQFPDLHSELNLSSLELGDSALYFCASSVSGGRSYNEQFFGPGTRLTVL.

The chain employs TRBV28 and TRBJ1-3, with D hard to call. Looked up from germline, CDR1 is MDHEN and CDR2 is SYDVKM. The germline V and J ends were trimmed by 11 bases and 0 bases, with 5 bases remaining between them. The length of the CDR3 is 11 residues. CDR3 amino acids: CASLSGNTIYF. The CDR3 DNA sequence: TGTGCCTCCCTCTCTGGAAACACCATATATTTT.

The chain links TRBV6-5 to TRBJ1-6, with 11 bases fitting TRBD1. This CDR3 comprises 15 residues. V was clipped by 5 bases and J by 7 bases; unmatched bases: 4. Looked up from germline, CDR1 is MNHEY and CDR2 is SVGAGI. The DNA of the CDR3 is TGTGCCAGCAGTCGCCGGGACAGGGGGAATTCACCCCTCCACTTT. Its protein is CASSRRDRGNSPLHF.

The CDR3, as DNA: TGCGCCAGCAGCCAAGCGGGGACTAGCGGCCAAGAGACCCAGTACTTC. It specifies CASSQAGTSGQETQYF. This chain joins TRBV4-1 and TRBJ2-5, with 11 bases that match TRBD2. This CDR3 comprises 16 residues. Germline assignment: CDR1 MGHRA and CDR2 YSYEKL. The V and J ends lost 1 base and 1 base, in that order; junction bases with no gene match: 2.